A selection of T cell receptor beta chains follows, all from one sample in a study of T cell changes during pregnancy in multiple sclerosis. Method: immunoSEQ multiplex PCR; TCRdb's copy keeps in-frame clones and lacks some. The repertoire holds approximately 51,000 clones, with roughly 93% as singletons. Sequencing used peripheral blood, obtained in the second trimester of pregnancy. The receptors come from a female donor with multiple sclerosis, enrolled in a pregnancy study. CDR3s include the opening cysteine and the closing phenylalanine or tryptophan. D genes are given only for firm matches. Clone size, where shown, is once, few, many, or a class for clones that have expanded.

D	V	size	J	DNA	CDR3
-	TRBV19	-	TRBJ2-7	TGTGCCAGTAGTTCTAGCAGCTACTACGAGCAGTACTTC	CASSSSSYYEQYF
TRBD1	TRBV28	-	TRBJ1-1	TGTGCCAGCAGTTTACGGACAGGAGGGGCTTTCTTT	CASSLRTGGAFF
TRBD2	TRBV28	-	TRBJ2-5	TGTGCCAGCAGTTTATATGGGACTAGCGGGAGGGCCGGAAAGACCCAGTACTTC	CASSLYGTSGRAGKTQYF
TRBD2	TRBV16	once	TRBJ2-7	TGTGCCAGCAGCCCGTATAGCGGGAGTGGCTACGAGCAGTACTTC	CASSPYSGSGYEQYF
TRBD1	TRBV7-2	-	TRBJ2-1	TGTGCCAGCAGCTCTGGACAGGTCAATGAGCAGTTCTTC	CASSSGQVNEQFF
TRBD2	TRBV15	once	TRBJ2-3	TGTGCCACCAGCCGCGCGGGAGGAGTCACAGATACGCAGTATTTT	CATSRAGGVTDTQYF
-	TRBV7-9	once	TRBJ2-1	TGTGCCAGCAGCATTAGCCCTAAGAGCTCCTACAATGAGCAGTTCTTC	CASSISPKSSYNEQFF
-	TRBV7-2	-	TRBJ2-5	TGTGCCAGCAGCTTAGAACGGTACCAAGAGACCCAGTACTTC	CASSLERYQETQYF
-	TRBV6-4	-	TRBJ2-7	TGTGCCACCTCCGACGAGCAGTACTTC	CATSDEQYF
-	TRBV15	-	TRBJ2-3	TGTGCCACCAGCAGACAAATACAGGGTGGGGCAGATACGCAGTATTTT	CATSRQIQGGADTQYF
-	TRBV4-1	-	TRBJ2-1	TGCGCCAGCAGCCAAGAAGGCGGGACGAGCAGCTCCTACAATGAGCAGTTCTTC	CASSQEGGTSSSYNEQFF
TRBD1	TRBV27	once	TRBJ2-2	TGTGCCAGCAGTGTAACGACAGGGGTGGGTACCGGGGAGCTGTTTTTT	CASSVTTGVGTGELFF
TRBD1	TRBV30	-	TRBJ2-1	TGTGCCTGGAGTCCCCAACCTCGGGACAGGGGGCAGCATGAGCAGTTCTTC	CAWSPQPRDRGQHEQFF
TRBD2	TRBV5-1	-	TRBJ2-1	TGCGCCAGCAGGCACCCGACTAGCGTAAACTCCTACAATGAGCAGTTCTTC	CASRHPTSVNSYNEQFF
-	TRBV29-1	once	TRBJ1-1	TGCAGCGTTGATGTGGGGCCCCCTGAAGCTTTCTTT	CSVDVGPPEAFF
TRBD1	TRBV9	-	TRBJ1-3	TGTGCCACCCACAGGGGGTGGCGCCCTGGAAACACCATATATTTT	CATHRGWRPGNTIYF
TRBD1	TRBV28	-	TRBJ1-4	TGTGCCAGCAGTCCGACAGGGGACCCAACTAATGAAAAACTGTTTTTT	CASSPTGDPTNEKLFF
-	TRBV25-1	-	TRBJ2-2	TGTGCCAGCAGTGACTGGACAGTTGCGAACACCGGGGAGCTGTTTTTT	CASSDWTVANTGELFF
-	TRBV10-3	-	TRBJ2-1	TGTGCCATCATGGGGGAGGATTTCTATGAGCAGTTCTTC	CAIMGEDFYEQFF
TRBD1	TRBV2	-	TRBJ2-2	TGTGCCAGCCGACAGGGCGCTTTAACCAACACCGGGGAGCTGTTTTTT	CASRQGALTNTGELFF
-	TRBV11-3	-	TRBJ2-7	TGTGCCAGCAGCTTTGAGTCCTACGAGCAGTACTTC	CASSFESYEQYF
-	TRBV13	-	TRBJ2-2	TGTGCCAGCAGCGCGGGGACAGCCGGACCCGGGGAGCTGTTTTTT	CASSAGTAGPGELFF
-	TRBV2	-	TRBJ2-4	TGTGCCAGCAGTGCCGGACAGCATAATCAGTACTTC	CASSAGQHNQYF
-	TRBV28	-	TRBJ2-7	TGTGCCAGCAGTTCACCAGTCGAGCAGTACTTC	CASSSPVEQYF
TRBD2	TRBV5-4	-	TRBJ2-5	TGTGCCAGCAGCGCGACTAGCGGGATCGGGTCAGAGACCCAGTACTTC	CASSATSGIGSETQYF